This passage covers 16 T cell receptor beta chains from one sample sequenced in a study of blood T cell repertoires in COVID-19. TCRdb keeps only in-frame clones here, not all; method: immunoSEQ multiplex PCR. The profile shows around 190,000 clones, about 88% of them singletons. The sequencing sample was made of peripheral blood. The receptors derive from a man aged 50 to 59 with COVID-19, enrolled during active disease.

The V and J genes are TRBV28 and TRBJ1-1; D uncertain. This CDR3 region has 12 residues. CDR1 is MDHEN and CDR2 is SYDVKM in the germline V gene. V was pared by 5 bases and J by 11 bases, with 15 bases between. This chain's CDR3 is CASSPLTMGAFF. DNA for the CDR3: TGTGCCAGCAGTCCCCTGACGATGGGCGCTTTCTTT.

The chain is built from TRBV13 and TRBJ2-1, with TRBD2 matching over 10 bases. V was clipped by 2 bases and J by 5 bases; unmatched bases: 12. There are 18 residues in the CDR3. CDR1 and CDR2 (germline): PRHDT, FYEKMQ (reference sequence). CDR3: CASSLINRRLAGDNEQFF. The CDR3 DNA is TGTGCCAGCAGCTTAATTAACCGGCGGCTAGCGGGAGACAATGAGCAGTTCTTC. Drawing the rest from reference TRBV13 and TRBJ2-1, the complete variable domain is AAGVIQSPRHLIKEKRETATLKCYPIPRHDTVYWYQQGPGQDPQFLISFYEKMQSDKGSIPDRFSAQQFSDYHSELNMSSLELGDSALYFCASSLINRRLAGDNEQFFGPGTRLTVL.

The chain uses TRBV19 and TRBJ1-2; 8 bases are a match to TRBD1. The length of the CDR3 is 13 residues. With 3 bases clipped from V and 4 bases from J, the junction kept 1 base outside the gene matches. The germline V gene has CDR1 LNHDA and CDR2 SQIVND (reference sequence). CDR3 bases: TGTGCCAGTAGTATCGGGACAGGCTATGGCTACACCTTC. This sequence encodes CASSIGTGYGYTF.

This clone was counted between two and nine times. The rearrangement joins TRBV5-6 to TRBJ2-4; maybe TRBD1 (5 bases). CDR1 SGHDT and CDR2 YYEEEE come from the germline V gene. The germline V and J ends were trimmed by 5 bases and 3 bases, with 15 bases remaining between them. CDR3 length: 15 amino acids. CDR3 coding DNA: TGTGCCAGCAGTTTACTCCTAGGGGACAAAAACATTCAGTACTTC. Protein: CASSLLLGDKNIQYF. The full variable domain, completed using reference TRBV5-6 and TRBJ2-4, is DAGVTQSPTHLIKTRGQQVTLRCSPKSGHDTVSWYQQALGQGPQFIFQYYEEEERQRGNFPDRFSGHQFPNYSSELNVNALLLGDSALYLCASSLLLGDKNIQYFGAGTRLSVL.

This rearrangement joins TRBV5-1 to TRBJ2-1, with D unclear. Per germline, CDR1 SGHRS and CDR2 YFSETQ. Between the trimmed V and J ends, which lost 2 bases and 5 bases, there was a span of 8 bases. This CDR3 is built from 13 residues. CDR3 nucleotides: TGCGCCAGCAGCTTAGTCGAGAACAATGAGCAGTTCTTC. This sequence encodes CASSLVENNEQFF.

Written as DNA, the CDR3 is TGTGCCAGCAGCCCAGATCCGGGGGGGTCGGGTGAAAAACTGTTTTTT. This gives the protein CASSPDPGGSGEKLFF. The chain is built from TRBV7-2 and TRBJ1-4, with a weak D call TRBD1 (5 bases). Germline CDR1 is SGHTA and CDR2 is FQGNSA. CDR3 length: 16 residues. Trimming cost V 5 bases and J 7 bases, with 20 bases left between them.

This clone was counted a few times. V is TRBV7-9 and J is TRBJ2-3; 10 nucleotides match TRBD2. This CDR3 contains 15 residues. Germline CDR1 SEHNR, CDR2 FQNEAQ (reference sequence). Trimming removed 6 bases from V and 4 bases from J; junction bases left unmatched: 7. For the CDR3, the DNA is TGTGCCAGCAGAAAGGCTAGCGGGGGATCAGATACGCAGTATTTT. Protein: CASRKASGGSDTQYF.

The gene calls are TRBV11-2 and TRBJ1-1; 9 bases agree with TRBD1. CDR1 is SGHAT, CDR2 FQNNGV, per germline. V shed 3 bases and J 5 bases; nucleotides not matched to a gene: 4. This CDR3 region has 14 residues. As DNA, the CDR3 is TGTGCCAGCAGCTTTGACAGGGGGGGAACTGAAGCTTTCTTT. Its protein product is CASSFDRGGTEAFF.

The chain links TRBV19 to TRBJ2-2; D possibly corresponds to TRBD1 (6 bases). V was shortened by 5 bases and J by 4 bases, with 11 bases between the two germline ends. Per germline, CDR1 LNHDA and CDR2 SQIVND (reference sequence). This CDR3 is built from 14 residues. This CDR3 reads CASSVTGITGELFF. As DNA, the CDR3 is TGTGCCAGTAGTGTGACAGGAATCACCGGGGAGCTGTTTTTT.

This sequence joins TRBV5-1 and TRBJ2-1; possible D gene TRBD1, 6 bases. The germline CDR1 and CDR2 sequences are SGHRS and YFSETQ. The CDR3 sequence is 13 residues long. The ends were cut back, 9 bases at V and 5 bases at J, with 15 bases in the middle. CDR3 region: CATHRDTNNEQFF. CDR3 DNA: TGCGCCACCCACCGGGACACCAACAATGAGCAGTTCTTC.

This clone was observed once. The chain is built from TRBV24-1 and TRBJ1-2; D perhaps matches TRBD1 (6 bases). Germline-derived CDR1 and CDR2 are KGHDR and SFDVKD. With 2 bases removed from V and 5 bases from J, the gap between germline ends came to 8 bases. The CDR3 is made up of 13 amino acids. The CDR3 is CATSDSTGYGYTF. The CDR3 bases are TGTGCCACCAGTGATTCCACAGGGTATGGCTACACCTTC.

The CDR3 loop reads CASSKAKGLELDEQYF. The DNA of the CDR3 is TGTGCCAGCAGCAAAGCGAAGGGACTAGAGCTCGACGAGCAGTACTTC. The rearrangement joins TRBV21-1 to TRBJ2-7; TRBD2, as called in the table, went unchecked against the DNA. TRBV21-1 is tagged as a pseudogene. The CDR3 extends over 16 amino acids.

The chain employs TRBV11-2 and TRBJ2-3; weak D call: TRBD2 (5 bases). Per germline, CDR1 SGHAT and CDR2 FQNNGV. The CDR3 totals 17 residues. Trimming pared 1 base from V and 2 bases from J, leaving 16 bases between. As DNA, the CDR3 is TGTGCCAGCAGCTTAGCGTTAGCGAGTGGCTACACAGATACGCAGTATTTT. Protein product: CASSLALASGYTDTQYF.

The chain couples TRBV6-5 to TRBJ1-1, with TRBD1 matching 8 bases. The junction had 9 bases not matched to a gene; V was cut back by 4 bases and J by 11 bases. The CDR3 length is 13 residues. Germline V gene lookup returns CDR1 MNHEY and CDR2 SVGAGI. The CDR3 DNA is TGTGCCAGCAGTTTAGCCCAGGGGGCTCGGGCTTTCTTT. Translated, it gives CASSLAQGARAFF.

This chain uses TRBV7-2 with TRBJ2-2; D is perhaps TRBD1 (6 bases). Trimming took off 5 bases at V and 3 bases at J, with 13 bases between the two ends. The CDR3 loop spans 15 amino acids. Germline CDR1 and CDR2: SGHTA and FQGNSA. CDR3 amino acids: CASSGRGSHTGELFF. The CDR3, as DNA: TGTGCCAGCAGCGGCAGGGGAAGCCACACCGGGGAGCTGTTTTTT.

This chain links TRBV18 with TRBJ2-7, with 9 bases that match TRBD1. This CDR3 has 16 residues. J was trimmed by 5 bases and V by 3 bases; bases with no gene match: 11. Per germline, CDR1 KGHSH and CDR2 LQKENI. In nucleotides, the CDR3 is TGTGCCAGCTCACCGGCCGGGACAGGGTCATTCCACGAGCAGTACTTC. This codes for CASSPAGTGSFHEQYF.